This T cell receptor beta chain was identified during a study of cytomegalovirus exposure and HLA in healthy donors. Remarks on this clone: Antigen: not known.

Each donor was healthy, and each was a bone marrow donor. Donors were ostensibly healthy at sampling, although undocumented immune exposures were probable. The J segment lost 6 bases and the V segment lost 5 bases, leaving 7 bases of the junction unmatched. The CDR3 extends over 16 amino acids. From germline, CDR1 is SEHNR and CDR2 FQNEAQ (reference sequence). Researchers ran the PCR with 60 Vbeta and 13 Jbeta primers. Generated by immunoSEQ multiplex PCR, the TCRdb table keeps only in-frame clones and is missing some. The table lists roughly 220,000 clones, with roughly 1.2% in the top ten. Study-wide results and caveats: Later analysis associated a missense DCLRE1C variant with TCR beta V- and J-gene trimming.

The receptor's source is a girl under 10 years old in good health and CMV-seropositive. The rearrangement uses TRBV7-9 and TRBJ2-1, with 13 bases matching TRBD2. The sample was PBMCs. The chain's CDR3 is CASSPRTSGRVNEQFF. The CDR3 bases are TGTGCCAGCAGCCCTCGGACTAGCGGGAGAGTCAATGAGCAGTTCTTC.